One and the same sample provided the 8 T cell receptor beta chains below, sequenced in a study of identical twins. Using its own MiXCR run on the 5' RACE reads, TCRdb lists one record per CDR3 protein. In the table there are about 340,000 distinct CDR3 sequences, around 9.7% of which are singletons. Sequenced sample: naive T cells sorted from blood. These receptors all come from a woman between 50 and 59 years old in good health.

The table lists this clonotype with many counts. The chain recombines TRBV12-3 or TRBV12-4 with TRBJ2-1; D remains ambiguous. The V end lost 5 bases, the J end lost 0 bases, and 8 bases lay between the germline ends. There are 14 residues in the CDR3. CDR3 bases: TGTGCCAGCAGTGATCCTATCTCCTACAATGAGCAGTTCTTC. This translates into CASSDPISYNEQFF.

V and J are TRBV19 and TRBJ1-5; the match to TRBD1 covers 8 bases. J gave up 4 bases and V 1 base, and 0 bases lay outside the gene matches. Germline CDR1 reads LNHDA; CDR2 reads SQIVND (reference sequence). The CDR3 covers 14 residues. The CDR3 loop reads CASSIGQGNQPQHF. Here the CDR3 DNA reads TGTGCCAGTAGTATAGGACAGGGGAATCAGCCCCAGCATTTT.

CDR3 amino acids: CASSHFRGRQFF. CDR3 sequence (DNA): TGTGCCAGCAGCCATTTTCGTGGGAGGCAGTTCTTC. The chain employs TRBV3-1 and TRBJ2-1; TRBD2 is a possible D gene (5 bases). The CDR3 is made up of 12 amino acids. CDR1 LGHDT and CDR2 YNNKEL come from the germline V gene (reference sequence). V dropped 3 bases and J dropped 12 bases, with 12 bases sitting between them.

This clonotype was detected many times. The J gene is TRBJ2-1, the V gene TRBV7-8; D is perhaps TRBD1 (6 bases). Trimming removed 6 bases at V and 7 bases at J, with 19 bases between. Germline V lookup: CDR1 SGHVS, CDR2 FQNEAQ. The length of the CDR3 is 15 residues. The CDR3 sequence is CASRSLQGPTNEQFF. The CDR3 DNA is TGTGCCAGCAGATCCTTACAGGGACCCACAAATGAGCAGTTCTTC.

The chain recombines TRBV5-1 with TRBJ1-1; D gene unclear. Looked up from germline, CDR1 is SGHRS and CDR2 is YFSETQ. This CDR3 region has 13 residues. V dropped 1 base and J dropped 5 bases, with 9 bases sitting between them. The CDR3 region has the DNA TGCGCCAGCAGCTTGTCAAGCCCTACTGAAGCTTTCTTT. This gives the protein CASSLSSPTEAFF.

This clonotype appeared many times. The chain combines TRBV2 with TRBJ1-2; D is possibly TRBD1 (6 bases). Trimming took 10 bases from V and 1 from J, leaving 10 bases between them. The CDR3 runs 12 residues. The germline V gene has CDR1 SNHLY and CDR2 FYNNEI. The CDR3 DNA follows: TGTGCCACCGGACAGCGTAACTATGGCTACACCTTC. Its protein product is CATGQRNYGYTF. The entire variable domain, with the rest obtained from reference TRBV2 and TRBJ1-2, is as follows: EPEVTQTPSHQVTQMGQEVILRCVPISNHLYFYWYRQILGQKVEFLVSFYNNEISEKSEIFDDQFSVERPDGSNFTLKIRSTKLEDSAMYFCATGQRNYGYTFGSGTRLTVV.

This clonotype was counted a few times. The V call is TRBV4-2, the J call TRBJ2-2, with 8 positions matching TRBD1. The ends lost 2 bases at V and 5 bases at J; junction bases unmatched: 7. This CDR3 comprises 16 residues. Germline V lookup: CDR1 LGHNA, CDR2 YNFKEQ. The CDR3 nucleotides read TGTGCCAGCAGCCAACGAGGACAGGGAGGAACCGGGGAGCTGTTTTTT. Its protein product is CASSQRGQGGTGELFF.

This clonotype was picked up a small number of times. The J gene is TRBJ1-1, the V gene TRBV5-1; D not certain. Germline CDR1 is SGHRS and CDR2 is YFSETQ. There are 15 residues in the CDR3. V dropped 0 bases and J dropped 0 bases, with 9 bases sitting between them. This CDR3 reads CASSLATSVNTEAFF. The DNA of the CDR3 is TGCGCCAGCAGCTTGGCTACTTCAGTGAACACTGAAGCTTTCTTT.